One and the same sample provided the 13 T cell receptor beta chains below, sequenced in a study of cytomegalovirus exposure and HLA in healthy donors. It was with 60 Vbeta and 13 Jbeta primers that the PCR ran. This table comes from immunoSEQ multiplex PCR, and its TCRdb copy is limited to in-frame clones, with some not included. The data hold 150,000 to 200,000 clones, with 60% to 80% observed a single time. The source material was PBMCs. The source of these receptors is a male donor in good health and CMV-seronegative.

The rearrangement joins TRBV9 to TRBJ2-4; TRBD2 aligns across 7 bases. Germline V CDR1 and CDR2: SGDLS, YYNGEE. CDR3 length: 15 amino acids. V dropped 0 bases and J dropped 3; count of bases not matched to a gene: 3. CDR3 sequence (DNA): TGTGCCAGCAGCGTAGACAGGACTAGCAAAAACATTCAGTACTTC. It codes for CASSVDRTSKNIQYF.

The gene calls are TRBV11-3 and TRBJ2-3, with 9 bases matching TRBD1. V shed 2 bases and J 3 bases; nucleotides not matched to a gene: 3. Germline values: CDR1 SGHNT, CDR2 YENEEA. There are 15 residues in the CDR3. In nucleotides, the CDR3 is TGTGCCAGCAGCTTACGGGACAGGGAGACAGATACGCAGTATTTT. Translated, it gives CASSLRDRETDTQYF.

This clone was counted once. The gene calls are TRBV6-5 and TRBJ1-4, with D possibly matching TRBD1 (6 bases). The V end was cut by 2 bases, the J end by 13 bases, with 14 bases between. The length of the CDR3 is 13 residues. Germline V lookup: CDR1 MNHEY, CDR2 SVGAGI. The CDR3 here is CASSYEIRGRLFF. CDR3 bases: TGTGCCAGCAGTTACGAAATCAGGGGTCGACTGTTTTTT.

This rearrangement joins TRBV9 to TRBJ1-1; TRBD1 matches 9 bases. Germline loops: CDR1 SGDLS, CDR2 YYNGEE. V shed 0 bases, J shed 5 bases, and the junction held 8 bases outside the gene matches. This CDR3 has 16 residues. CDR3 region: CASSVVEQGAWTEAFF. In nucleotides, the CDR3 is TGTGCCAGCAGCGTAGTAGAACAGGGGGCGTGGACTGAAGCTTTCTTT.

The chain couples TRBV7-9 to TRBJ2-5; 9 nucleotides align to TRBD2. Germline CDR1 is SEHNR and CDR2 is FQNEAQ (reference sequence). The CDR3 extends over 13 amino acids. The V gene end was trimmed by 3 bases and the J gene end by 4 bases; junction bases not matched to a gene: 0. The CDR3 DNA follows: TGTGCCAGCAGCTTTAGCGGGAGAGAGACCCAGTACTTC. It encodes CASSFSGRETQYF.

The chain has TRBV6-6 and TRBJ1-1; D is unclear. Germline-derived CDR1 and CDR2 are MNHNY and SVGAGI (reference sequence). The CDR3 is made up of 11 amino acids. Between the trimmed V and J ends, which lost 2 bases and 13 bases, there was a span of 11 bases. In nucleotides, the CDR3 is TGTGCCAGCAGTTACGATCAGTACGTTTTCTTT. This encodes CASSYDQYVFF.

The V and J genes are TRBV19 and TRBJ2-2; D remains unclear. Germline CDR1 LNHDA, CDR2 SQIVND (reference sequence). CDR3 length: 16 residues. V was pared by 1 base and J by 4 bases, with 13 bases between. The chain's CDR3 is CASSIVAGSATGELFF. CDR3 sequence (DNA): TGTGCCAGTAGTATAGTAGCCGGGTCGGCCACCGGGGAGCTGTTTTTT.

This sequence joins TRBV18 and TRBJ1-5; D gene uncertain. Germline CDR1 reads KGHSH; CDR2 reads LQKENI. This CDR3 has 14 amino acids. V gave up 3 bases and J gave up 2 bases, with 8 bases separating them. CDR3 sequence reads: CASSPGDGNQPQHF. The CDR3, as DNA: TGTGCCAGCTCACCGGGAGATGGCAATCAGCCCCAGCATTTT.

The CDR3 is CASSSQGAGGYTF. CDR3 bases: TGTGCCAGCAGCTCCCAGGGGGCCGGAGGCTACACCTTC. The chain couples TRBV7-2 to TRBJ1-2, with 8 positions matching TRBD1. Germline trimming cut 4 bases from V and 8 bases from J; bases unmatched to any gene: 6. This CDR3 is 13 amino acids long. CDR1 SGHTA and CDR2 FQGNSA come from the germline V gene.

This clone is a singleton in its sample. This rearrangement joins TRBV29-1 to TRBJ2-4, with TRBD1 as a possible D gene (7 bases). Germline V CDR1 and CDR2: SQVTM, ANQGSEA. V was pared by 4 bases and J by 6 bases, with 19 bases between. This CDR3 has 15 amino acids. CDR3 sequence: CSVVREDRLLNIQYF. CDR3 bases: TGCAGCGTTGTTAGGGAGGACAGGTTATTAAACATTCAGTACTTC. Together with reference TRBV29-1 and TRBJ2-4, the CDR3 gives the full variable domain: SAVISQKPSRDICQRGTSLTIQCQVDSQVTMMFWYRQQPGQSLTLIATANQGSEATYESGFVIDKFPISRPNLTFSTLTVSNMSPEDSSIYLCSVVREDRLLNIQYFGAGTRLSVL.

The chain uses TRBV28 and TRBJ1-1; D is perhaps TRBD1 (5 bases). Trimming shortened V by 6 bases and J by 5 bases, and 10 bases separated the two germline ends. The CDR3 sequence is 12 residues long. The germline V gene encodes CDR1 MDHEN and CDR2 SYDVKM. CDR3 DNA sequence: TGTGCCAGCAGCCTCCCAGGGACTGAAGCTTTCTTT. Protein: CASSLPGTEAFF.

The gene calls are TRBV18 and TRBJ1-1; perhaps TRBD1 as D (5 bases). V lost 4 bases and J lost 2, with 17 bases in between. This CDR3 is 16 amino acids long. Germline CDR1 KGHSH, CDR2 LQKENI. As DNA, the CDR3 is TGTGCCAGCTCACTCATGACGCGGGGGGTCAACACTGAAGCTTTCTTT. This gives the protein CASSLMTRGVNTEAFF. Looking up the rest from reference TRBV18 and TRBJ1-1 gives the full variable domain: NAGVMQNPRHLVRRRGQEARLRCSPMKGHSHVYWYRQLPEEGLKFMVYLQKENIIDESGMPKERFSAEFPKEGPSILRIQQVVRGDSAAYFCASSLMTRGVNTEAFFGQGTRLTVV.

This rearrangement joins TRBV19 to TRBJ1-5; unclear D gene. The V gene lost 4 bases and the J gene lost 7 bases, with 17 bases spanning the gap. Germline assignment: CDR1 LNHDA and CDR2 SQIVND (reference sequence). CDR3 size: 15 residues. The CDR3 spells CASSTGTAGGQPQHF. CDR3 sequence (DNA): TGTGCCAGTAGTACAGGAACTGCGGGCGGCCAGCCCCAGCATTTT.